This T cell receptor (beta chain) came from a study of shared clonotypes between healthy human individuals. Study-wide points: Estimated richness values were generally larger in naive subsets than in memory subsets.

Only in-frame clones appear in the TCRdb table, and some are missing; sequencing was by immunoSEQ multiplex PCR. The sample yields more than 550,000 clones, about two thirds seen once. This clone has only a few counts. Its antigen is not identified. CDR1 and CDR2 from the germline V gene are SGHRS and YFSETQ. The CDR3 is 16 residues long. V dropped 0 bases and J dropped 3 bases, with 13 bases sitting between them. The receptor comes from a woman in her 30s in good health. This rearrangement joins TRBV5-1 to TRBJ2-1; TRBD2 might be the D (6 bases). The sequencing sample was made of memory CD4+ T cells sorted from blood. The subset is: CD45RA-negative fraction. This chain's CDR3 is CASSLVTGVNYNEQFF. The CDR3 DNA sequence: TGCGCCAGCAGCTTGGTGACGGGAGTAAACTACAATGAGCAGTTCTTC.